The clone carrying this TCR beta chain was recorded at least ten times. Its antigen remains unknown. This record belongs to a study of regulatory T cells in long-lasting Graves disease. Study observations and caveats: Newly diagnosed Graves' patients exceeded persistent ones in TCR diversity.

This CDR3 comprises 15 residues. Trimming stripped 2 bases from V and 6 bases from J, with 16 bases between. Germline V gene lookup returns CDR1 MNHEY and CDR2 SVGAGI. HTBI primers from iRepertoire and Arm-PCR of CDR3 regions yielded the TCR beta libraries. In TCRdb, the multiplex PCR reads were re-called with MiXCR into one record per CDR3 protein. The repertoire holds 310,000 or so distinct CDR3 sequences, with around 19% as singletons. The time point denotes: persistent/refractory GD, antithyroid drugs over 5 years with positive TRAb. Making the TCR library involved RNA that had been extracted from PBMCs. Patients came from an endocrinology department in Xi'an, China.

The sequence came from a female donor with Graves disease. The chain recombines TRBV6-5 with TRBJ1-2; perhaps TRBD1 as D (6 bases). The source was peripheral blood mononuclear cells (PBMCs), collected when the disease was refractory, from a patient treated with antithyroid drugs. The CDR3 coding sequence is TGTGCCAGCAGTTACCAGTTACAGGGAGGAGATGGCTACACCTTC. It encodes CASSYQLQGGDGYTF.